This T cell receptor beta chain was sequenced for a study of human T cells and chemical hapten exposure. Turning to the study itself: Patches with 0.01% DPC went on the upper back, and the tests were read at 6 days. Study outcomes and limitations: Versus controls, significantly more large CDR3 similarity clusters arose from expanded TCRs.

Looked up from germline, CDR1 is SGHRS and CDR2 is YFSETQ. Trimming removed 4 bases from V and 4 bases from J; junction bases left unmatched: 6. The CDR3 length is 14 residues. TCRdb re-analysed the RACE reads in MiXCR, keeping a single row per CDR3 protein. The sample yields some 350,000 distinct CDR3 sequences, roughly 6% seen once. The time point denotes: patch test 2, 6 weeks after DPC sensitization. The treatment was: therapeutic diphenylcyclopropenone sensitization with weekly scalp DPC. This clonotype occurred a few times. Its antigen is not identified. This clonotype was sampled from a woman aged 18-35 years with alopecia areata. Some clones in this sample may be carry-over from other donors' samples. This chain joins TRBV5-1 and TRBJ2-3; 7 bases line up with TRBD2. The sequencing used whole blood, collected in connection with sensitization to the hapten diphenylcyclopropenone (DPC). The CDR3 DNA reads TGCGCCAGCAGCCCCGGACTAGTTTCAGATACGCAGTATTTT. Translation: CASSPGLVSDTQYF.